The 8 T cell receptor beta chains in this list originate from one sample, sequenced in a study of cytomegalovirus exposure and HLA in healthy donors. It was with 60 Vbeta and 13 Jbeta primers that the PCR ran. Profiling relied on immunoSEQ multiplex PCR, and the TCRdb table lists in-frame clones only, not all of them. The sample has around 140,000 clones; around nine tenths are singletons. The sequencing sample was made of PBMCs. All receptors come from a woman under 40 in good health and CMV-seronegative.

The chain uses TRBV5-4 and TRBJ2-7, with 9 bases that match TRBD2. The V segment lost 4 bases and the J segment 5 bases; nucleotides outside the gene matches: 16. The CDR3 totals 17 residues. Germline lookup yields CDR1 SGHNT and CDR2 YYREEE (reference sequence). The CDR3 region has the DNA TGTGCCAGCAGCCCGGTGATGAGCGGGGGGCGGAGGGACGAGCAGTACTTC. It specifies CASSPVMSGGRRDEQYF.

V gene TRBV2 combines with J gene TRBJ1-2, with TRBD1 matching over 9 bases. CDR1 and CDR2 (germline): SNHLY, FYNNEI. CDR3 length: 15 amino acids. The trim removed 4 bases at V and 4 bases at J, leaving 7 bases unmatched. The CDR3 DNA reads TGTGCCAGCAGTGGACAGGGGGGTATGGGCTATGGCTACACCTTC. Protein: CASSGQGGMGYGYTF.

In its sample, this clone was seen once. The chain uses TRBV4-1 and TRBJ2-5, with TRBD1 matching 9 bases. CDR3 length equals 16 residues. CDR1 MGHRA and CDR2 YSYEKL come from the germline V gene. The trim removed 0 bases at V and 3 bases at J, leaving 5 bases unmatched. CDR3 DNA: TGCGCCAGCAGCCAAGACCCGGACAGGGGTAAAGAGACCCAGTACTTC. Protein product: CASSQDPDRGKETQYF.

The chain couples TRBV7-9 to TRBJ2-3, with D hard to call. The CDR3 runs 18 residues. Per germline, CDR1 SEHNR and CDR2 FQNEAQ (reference sequence). Trimming pared 5 bases from V and 1 base from J, leaving 22 bases between. The CDR3 here is CASSPGVHARSGTDTQYF. In nucleotides, the CDR3 is TGTGCCAGCAGCCCGGGTGTCCACGCAAGATCTGGCACAGATACGCAGTATTTT.

The V call is TRBV5-8, the J call TRBJ2-7; 8 bases line up with TRBD2. CDR3 length equals 15 residues. The germline V gene has CDR1 SGHTS and CDR2 YDEGEE. V shed 5 bases and J 0 bases; nucleotides not matched to a gene: 7. The CDR3 DNA reads as TGTGCCAGCAGTTTACAAGCGGGAGACTCCTACGAGCAGTACTTC. It yields the protein CASSLQAGDSYEQYF.

The V gene is TRBV15, the J gene TRBJ2-7, with 8 bases identical to TRBD2. The length of the CDR3 is 15 residues. Germline CDR1 is LNHNV and CDR2 is YYDKDF (reference sequence). V was clipped by 0 bases and J by 2 bases; unmatched bases: 3. The CDR3 region has the DNA TGTGCCACCAGCAGAGAAACTAGCGGTCCCTACGAGCAGTACTTC. Translated, it gives CATSRETSGPYEQYF.

The chain uses TRBV9 and TRBJ2-4, with D perhaps matching TRBD2 (6 bases). Trimming pared 5 bases from V and 9 bases from J, leaving 18 bases between. Germline CDR1 is SGDLS and CDR2 is YYNGEE. CDR3 length: 14 residues. The CDR3 DNA is TGTGCCAGCAGTGTGACCGGGAGCCAAAGCATTCAGTACTTC. Protein product: CASSVTGSQSIQYF.

This rearrangement joins TRBV5-4 to TRBJ2-3; 10 bases align to TRBD2. J gave up 2 bases and V 0 bases, and 3 bases lay outside the gene matches. Looked up from germline, CDR1 is SGHNT and CDR2 is YYREEE (reference sequence). The CDR3 is 16 amino acids. CDR3 in DNA: TGTGCCAGCAGCTTGGATACTAGCGGGGTCACAGATACGCAGTATTTT. Translated, it gives CASSLDTSGVTDTQYF.